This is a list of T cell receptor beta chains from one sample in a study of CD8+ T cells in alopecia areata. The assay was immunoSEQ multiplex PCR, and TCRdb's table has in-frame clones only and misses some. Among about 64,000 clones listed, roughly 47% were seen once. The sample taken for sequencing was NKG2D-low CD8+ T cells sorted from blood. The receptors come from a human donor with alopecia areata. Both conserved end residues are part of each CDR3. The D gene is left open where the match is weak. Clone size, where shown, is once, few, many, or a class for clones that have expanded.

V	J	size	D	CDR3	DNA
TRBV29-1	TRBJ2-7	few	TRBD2	CSVGTSGEISYEQYF	TGCAGCGTTGGGACTAGCGGGGAAATCTCCTACGAGCAGTACTTC
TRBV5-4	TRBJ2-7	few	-	CASSLKGRLYEQYF	TGTGCCAGCAGCTTGAAAGGCCGCCTGTACGAGCAGTACTTC
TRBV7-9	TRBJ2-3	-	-	CASSPAEGRYTDTQYF	TGTGCCAGCAGCCCTGCTGAGGGTCGATACACAGATACGCAGTATTTT
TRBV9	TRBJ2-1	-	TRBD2	CASSPPSGRRYNEQFF	TGTGCCAGCAGCCCACCTAGCGGGAGGAGGTACAATGAGCAGTTCTTC
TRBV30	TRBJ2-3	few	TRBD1	CAWSWDSDTQYF	TGTGCCTGGAGCTGGGACAGCGATACGCAGTATTTT
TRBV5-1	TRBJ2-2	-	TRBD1	CASSYYRGPTGELFF	TGCGCCAGCAGCTACTACAGGGGTCCCACCGGGGAGCTGTTTTTT
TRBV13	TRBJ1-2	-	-	CASSFPFNTNYGYTF	TGTGCCAGCAGCTTCCCGTTCAACACGAACTATGGCTACACCTTC
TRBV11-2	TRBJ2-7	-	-	CASSPSTYEQYF	TGTGCCAGCAGCCCGAGCACCTACGAGCAGTACTTC
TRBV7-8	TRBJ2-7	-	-	CASSFDREYEQYF	TGTGCCAGCAGCTTTGACAGAGAGTACGAGCAGTACTTC
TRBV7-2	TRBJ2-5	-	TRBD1	CASSLSDRGETQYF	TGTGCCAGCAGCTTATCGGACAGGGGAGAGACCCAGTACTTC
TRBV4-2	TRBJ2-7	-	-	CASSQEDVSYEQYF	TGTGCCAGCAGCCAAGAGGACGTGTCCTACGAGCAGTACTTC
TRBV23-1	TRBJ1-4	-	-	CAIPVPTNEKLFF	TGCGCCATCCCGGTTCCAACTAATGAAAAACTGTTTTTT
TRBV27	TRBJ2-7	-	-	CASSPGGNYEQYF	TGTGCCAGCAGTCCGGGGGGCAACTACGAGCAGTACTTC
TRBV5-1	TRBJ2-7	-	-	CASSLATPATYEQYF	TGCGCCAGCAGCTTGGCCACCCCGGCGACCTACGAGCAGTACTTC
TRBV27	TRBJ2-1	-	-	CASTSGVGSYNEQFF	TGTGCCAGCACTTCCGGGGTCGGCTCCTACAATGAGCAGTTCTTC
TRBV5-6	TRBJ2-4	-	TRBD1	CASSSRQGSIDIQYF	TGTGCCAGCAGCTCCAGACAGGGGAGTATAGACATTCAGTACTTC
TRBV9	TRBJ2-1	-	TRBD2	CASSDRTSSGGSYNEQFF	TGTGCCAGCAGCGATAGGACGTCTAGCGGGGGGAGTTACAATGAGCAGTTCTTC
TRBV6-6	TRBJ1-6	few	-	CASSYNPYNSPLHF	TGTGCCAGCAGTTACAATCCCTATAATTCACCCCTCCACTTT
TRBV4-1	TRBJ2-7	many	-	CASSPGKTYEQYF	TGCGCCAGCAGCCCAGGGAAAACCTACGAGCAGTACTTC
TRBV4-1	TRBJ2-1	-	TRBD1	CASSQVTGDYNEQFF	TGCGCCAGCAGCCAAGTGACAGGGGACTACAATGAGCAGTTCTTC
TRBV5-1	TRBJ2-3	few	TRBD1	CASSLGTEPDTQYF	TGCGCCAGCAGCCTCGGGACAGAACCAGATACGCAGTATTTT
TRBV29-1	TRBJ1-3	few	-	CSVVVGGNTIYF	TGCAGCGTTGTAGTCGGCGGAAACACCATATATTTT
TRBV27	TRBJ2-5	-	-	CASSPFARLRQETQYF	TGTGCCAGCAGTCCCTTCGCCAGACTGCGACAAGAGACCCAGTACTTC
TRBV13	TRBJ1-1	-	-	CASSLGEGLDTEAFF	TGTGCCAGCAGCTTAGGAGAGGGGTTGGACACTGAAGCTTTCTTT
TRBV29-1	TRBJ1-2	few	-	CSVEGPAGIRPNYGYTF	TGCAGCGTTGAAGGTCCTGCAGGGATCAGGCCTAACTATGGCTACACCTTC
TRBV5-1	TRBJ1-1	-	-	CASSLSEGTSEAFF	TGCGCCAGCAGCTTGAGTGAGGGTACGAGTGAAGCTTTCTTT
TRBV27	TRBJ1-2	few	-	CASSLGAGGYYGYTF	TGTGCCAGCAGTTTGGGGGCCGGGGGCTACTATGGCTACACCTTC
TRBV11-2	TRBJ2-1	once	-	CASTQWARLTYNEQFF	TGTGCCAGCACCCAATGGGCTAGACTAACCTACAATGAGCAGTTCTTC
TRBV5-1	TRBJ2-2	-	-	CASSSSTGELFF	TGCGCCAGCAGCTCCAGCACCGGGGAGCTGTTTTTT
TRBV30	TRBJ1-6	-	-	CAWSGNSPLHF	TGTGCCTGGAGTGGCAATTCACCCCTCCACTTT
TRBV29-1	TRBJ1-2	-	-	CSVATGSSNYGYTF	TGCAGCGTAGCTACAGGTTCCTCTAACTATGGCTACACCTTC
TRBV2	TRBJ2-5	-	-	CASSGRAREWMEQVETQYF	TGTGCCAGCAGCGGTAGGGCGAGGGAGTGGATGGAACAGGTGGAGACCCAGTACTTC
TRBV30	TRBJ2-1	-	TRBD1	CAWSATGNNEQFF	TGTGCCTGGAGTGCGACAGGGAATAATGAGCAGTTCTTC
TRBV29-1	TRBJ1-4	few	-	CSVPEGEKLFF	TGCAGCGTCCCCGAGGGGGAAAAACTGTTTTTT
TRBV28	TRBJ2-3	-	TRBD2	CASSLFRTSKDTQYF	TGTGCCAGCAGTTTATTCAGGACTAGCAAGGATACGCAGTATTTT
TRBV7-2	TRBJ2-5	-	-	CASSPPNDWQETQYF	TGTGCCAGCAGCCCACCCAATGACTGGCAAGAGACCCAGTACTTC
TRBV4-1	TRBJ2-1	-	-	CASSQDSGTYNEQFF	TGCGCCAGCAGCCAAGACTCCGGGACCTACAATGAGCAGTTCTTC
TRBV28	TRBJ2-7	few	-	CASSSVSGISYEQYF	TGTGCCAGCAGTAGTGTTAGCGGTATTAGCTACGAGCAGTACTTC
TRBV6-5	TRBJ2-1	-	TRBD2	CASSSGLAEDEQFF	TGTGCCAGCAGTTCGGGACTAGCGGAAGATGAGCAGTTCTTC
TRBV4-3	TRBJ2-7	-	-	CASSHTSRSYEQYF	TGCGCCAGCAGCCATACTAGCCGCTCCTACGAGCAGTACTTC